Only one count was recorded for the clone carrying this T cell receptor beta chain. This sample stems from a study of immune characterization of retroperitoneal liposarcoma. MiXCR, run by TCRdb on the PCR reads, gives a single entry per CDR3 protein. The table includes roughly 1,500 distinct CDR3 sequences, roughly 43% detected once. J lost 2 bases, V lost 5 bases, and 6 bases had no gene match. Germline V gene data show CDR1 as SGHNT and CDR2 as YENEEA. The CDR3 has 15 residues. The V gene is TRBV11-3, the J gene TRBJ2-1; 7 positions match TRBD2. This clonotype was obtained from a female donor with retroperitoneal liposarcoma. The source material was tumor tissue. This CDR3 reads CASSRGGEPYNEQFF. The CDR3 nucleotides read TGTGCCAGCAGCCGCGGGGGAGAACCCTACAATGAGCAGTTCTTC.